The sequence of this T cell receptor beta chain was determined in a study of OX40 agonist ivuxolimab in advanced cancers. Profiled with immunoSEQ multiplex PCR; TCRdb holds only in-frame clones, not every one. The sample has about 36,000 clones; 70% to 80% are singletons. Trimming left V 0 bases short and J 9 bases short, with 14 bases between. The germline V gene encodes CDR1 MGHRA and CDR2 YSYEKL. CDR3 length equals 14 residues. The sample was CD4+ or CD8+ T cells sorted from blood, taken in a trial of the OX40 agonist ivuxolimab. The genes are TRBV4-1 and TRBJ1-1, with a possible D match to TRBD1 (6 bases). This sequence originates from an adult with an advanced solid tumor such as melanoma, head and neck, liver or kidney cancer. CDR3 residues: CASSQDNQGLQAFF. Here the CDR3 DNA reads TGCGCCAGCAGCCAAGATAATCAGGGGCTTCAAGCTTTCTTT.